This passage covers 25 T cell receptor beta chains from one sample sequenced in a study of identical twins. TCRdb called the 5' RACE reads again in MiXCR, with one record for every CDR3 protein. This table holds hundreds of thousands of distinct CDR3 sequences, around 7.6% found once. This sample was also put to use in a study of yellow fever vaccine responses in identical twins.

Sequencing input: CD8+ T cells sorted from blood. Receptors were obtained from a woman aged 18-29 years in good health.

This clonotype has a handful of counts. The gene calls are TRBV7-2 and TRBJ1-4; D remains unclear. The CDR3 runs to 14 residues. In germline, CDR1 is SGHTA, CDR2 FQGNSA. Trimming cost V 5 bases and J 8 bases, with 15 bases left between them. The chain's CDR3 is CASSAGNFGEKLFF. CDR3 DNA: TGTGCCAGCAGCGCCGGGAATTTTGGGGAAAAACTGTTTTTT.

This clonotype has a handful of counts. The V and J genes are TRBV9 and TRBJ2-2; maybe TRBD2 (5 bases). The V gene's germline CDR1 is SGDLS and CDR2 YYNGEE. V lost 0 bases, J lost 5 bases, and 23 bases lay in between. The CDR3 consists of 19 residues. Here the CDR3 DNA reads TGTGCCAGCAGCGTAGTACTCGGACCGACCCCCCGGGGAACCGGGGAGCTGTTTTTT. It specifies CASSVVLGPTPRGTGELFF.

This clonotype turned up a few times. The chain has TRBV11-2 and TRBJ1-1; D is perhaps TRBD1 (5 bases). V dropped 5 bases and J dropped 2 bases, with 15 bases sitting between them. In germline, CDR1 is SGHAT, CDR2 FQNNGV. The CDR3 is made up of 15 amino acids. The DNA for the CDR3 is TGTGCCAGCAGCCCCGGGGAGGGACCCAACACTGAAGCTTTCTTT. This sequence encodes CASSPGEGPNTEAFF.

This clonotype was found many times. The V and J genes are TRBV6-6 and TRBJ2-2, with no clear D. Germline CDR1 reads MNHNY; CDR2 reads SVGAGI (reference sequence). V was shortened by 10 bases and J by 7 bases, with 10 bases between the two germline ends. There are 11 residues in the CDR3. DNA of the CDR3: TGTGCCACCGGTCCGAGCGGGGAGCTGTTTTTT. Translating it yields CATGPSGELFF.

This chain links TRBV6-4 with TRBJ2-1; D may be TRBD2 (6 bases). Germline V gives CDR1 MRHNA, CDR2 SNTAGT. Trimming left V 0 bases short and J 2 bases short, with 8 bases between. The CDR3 is 15 residues long. Here the CDR3 reads CASSDSGGTYNEQFF. As DNA, the CDR3 is TGTGCCAGCAGTGACTCGGGGGGTACCTACAATGAGCAGTTCTTC.

This rearrangement joins TRBV7-6 to TRBJ2-5; D unclear. Germline V CDR1 and CDR2: SGHVS, FNYEAQ. The CDR3 has 14 residues. V was shortened by 4 bases and J by 2 bases, with 11 bases between the two germline ends. This CDR3 reads CASSSDGAQETQYF. CDR3 sequence (DNA): TGTGCCAGCAGCTCGGACGGAGCACAAGAGACCCAGTACTTC.

The J gene is TRBJ2-2, the V gene TRBV25-1; 11 nucleotides line up with TRBD2. In germline, CDR1 is MGHDK, CDR2 SYGVNS. The V and J ends lost 4 bases and 4 bases, in that order; junction bases with no gene match: 11. This CDR3 region has 18 residues. In DNA form, the CDR3 reads TGTGCCAGCAGTGCTCCGGAACTAGCGGGAGCGGGCACCGGGGAGCTGTTTTTT. As protein: CASSAPELAGAGTGELFF.

The chain is built from TRBV29-1 and TRBJ2-4, with D possibly being TRBD1 or TRBD2 (5 bases each). The CDR3 sequence is 13 residues long. Looked up from germline, CDR1 is SQVTM and CDR2 is ANQGSEA. V lost 6 bases to trimming and J lost 4 bases, with 13 bases between them. DNA of the CDR3: TGCAGCGTCCTGGGGCCGGGAAAAAACATTCAGTACTTC. The encoded protein is CSVLGPGKNIQYF. Full variable domain (rest looked up from reference TRBV29-1 and TRBJ2-4): SAVISQKPSRDICQRGTSLTIQCQVDSQVTMMFWYRQQPGQSLTLIATANQGSEATYESGFVIDKFPISRPNLTFSTLTVSNMSPEDSSIYLCSVLGPGKNIQYFGAGTRLSVL.

By sample fraction, this clonotype is medium-sized. The V and J genes are TRBV4-2 and TRBJ1-5; the D gene is possibly TRBD1 (5 bases). From germline, CDR1 is LGHNA and CDR2 YNFKEQ. This CDR3 is built from 14 residues. Trimming shortened V by 1 base and J by 6 bases, and 10 bases separated the two germline ends. The CDR3 sequence: CASSQARGPQPQHF. CDR3 sequence (DNA): TGTGCCAGCAGCCAAGCCCGGGGCCCTCAGCCCCAGCATTTT.

V is TRBV13 and J is TRBJ2-7, with 9 bases identical to TRBD2. The CDR3 is made up of 14 amino acids. Germline V gene sequence: CDR1 PRHDT, CDR2 FYEKMQ (reference sequence). V trimming: 4 bases; J trimming: 7 bases; junction bases outside the gene matches: 8. For the CDR3, the DNA is TGTGCCAGCAGCTCCGGGACTAGCTCTGAAGAGCAGTACGTC. It yields the protein CASSSGTSSEEQYV.

The gene calls are TRBV7-9 and TRBJ2-3, with 13 positions matching TRBD2. Germline values: CDR1 SEHNR, CDR2 FQNEAQ (reference sequence). With 5 bases clipped from V and 4 bases from J, the junction kept 9 bases outside the gene matches. This CDR3 has 17 amino acids. CDR3 nucleotides: TGTGCCAGCAGCGGAGAAACCGGGACTAGCGGGGCAGATACGCAGTATTTT. Amino acids: CASSGETGTSGADTQYF.

The gene calls are TRBV20-1 and TRBJ1-1; D gene unclear. The ends were cut back, 6 bases at V and 0 bases at J, with 17 bases in the middle. Germline CDR1 DFQATT, CDR2 SNEGSKA (reference sequence). The CDR3 is 15 residues long. The CDR3 sequence: CSAHREDGMNTEAFF. CDR3 coding DNA: TGCAGTGCCCACCGGGAGGATGGAATGAACACTGAAGCTTTCTTT.

This clonotype was detected a few times. This sequence joins TRBV25-1 and TRBJ2-1; 13 positions match TRBD2. There are 12 residues in the CDR3. From germline, CDR1 is MGHDK and CDR2 SYGVNS. J lost 14 bases, V lost 8 bases, and 6 bases had no gene match. CDR3 protein: CASVGLAGDEFF. The CDR3 nucleotides are TGTGCCAGCGTCGGACTAGCGGGAGATGAGTTCTTC.

CDR3 coding DNA: TGTGCCAGCAGAACAACCCAGGGGCTCCTCTATGGCTACACCTTC. As protein: CASRTTQGLLYGYTF. The V and J genes are TRBV6-2 or TRBV6-3 and TRBJ1-2, with D possibly matching TRBD1 (6 bases). Germline V CDR1 and CDR2: MNHEY, SVGEGT. Trimming left V 6 bases short and J 4 bases short, with 18 bases between. The CDR3 contains 15 residues.

This clonotype was counted a few times. The V gene is TRBV2, the J gene TRBJ1-4; TRBD1 agrees at 8 bases. Per germline, CDR1 SNHLY and CDR2 FYNNEI. The ends lost 6 bases at V and 5 bases at J; junction bases unmatched: 5. CDR3 size: 14 residues. The CDR3, as DNA: TGTGCCAGCAGCCTGGACAGGGACAATGAAAAACTGTTTTTT. Amino acid sequence: CASSLDRDNEKLFF.

This clonotype was detected only a few times. This chain connects TRBV24-1 to TRBJ1-5; no reliable D call. Germline V gene data show CDR1 as KGHDR and CDR2 as SFDVKD. V lost 0 bases to trimming and J lost 3 bases, with 5 bases between them. The CDR3 consists of 14 residues. The CDR3 region is CATSDLEDNQPQHF. As DNA, the CDR3 is TGTGCCACCAGTGATTTGGAGGACAATCAGCCCCAGCATTTT.

The chain has TRBV27 and TRBJ1-2; D remains unclear. Looked up from germline, CDR1 is MNHEY and CDR2 is SMNVEV (reference sequence). Trimming stripped 5 bases from V and 3 bases from J, with 13 bases between. CDR3 size: 14 residues. The CDR3 DNA reads as TGTGCCAGCAGTCGGAACGTGCTTGACTATGGCTACACCTTC. Encoded protein: CASSRNVLDYGYTF.

This clonotype has a count of ten or more. The chain uses TRBV29-1 and TRBJ1-1, with D possibly being TRBD1 (6 bases). V was pared by 7 bases and J by 0 bases, with 18 bases between. CDR3 size: 15 residues. Germline CDR1 and CDR2: SQVTM and ANQGSEA. The CDR3 DNA reads TGCAGCGCCGAGGGGAATAGGGGGATGAACACTGAAGCTTTCTTT. Residues: CSAEGNRGMNTEAFF. Full variable domain (outside the CDR3, taken from reference TRBV29-1 and TRBJ1-1): SAVISQKPSRDICQRGTSLTIQCQVDSQVTMMFWYRQQPGQSLTLIATANQGSEATYESGFVIDKFPISRPNLTFSTLTVSNMSPEDSSIYLCSAEGNRGMNTEAFFGQGTRLTVV.

The V gene is TRBV29-1, the J gene TRBJ2-1; 11 bases fit TRBD2. Germline V gives CDR1 SQVTM, CDR2 ANQGSEA. This CDR3 comprises 17 residues. V lost 6 bases, J lost 6 bases, and 16 bases stayed unmatched. The CDR3 reads CSVESYLSGRGGNEQFF. CDR3 nucleotides: TGCAGCGTGGAATCGTACCTTAGCGGGAGGGGGGGCAATGAGCAGTTCTTC.

The chain links TRBV20-1 to TRBJ2-1, with 8 nucleotides matching TRBD2. This CDR3 spans 14 amino acids. CDR1 is DFQATT, CDR2 SNEGSKA, per germline (reference sequence). CDR3 in amino acids: CTWASGRDYNEQFF. CDR3 bases: TGCACCTGGGCCAGCGGGAGAGATTACAATGAGCAGTTCTTC.

This clonotype occurred many times. The genes are TRBV20-1 and TRBJ2-2; D gene uncertain. From germline, CDR1 is DFQATT and CDR2 SNEGSKA (reference sequence). The ends were cut back, 5 bases at V and 5 bases at J, with 3 bases in the middle. The CDR3 spans 10 residues. CDR3 in DNA: TGCAGTGCTGAGACCGGGGAGCTGTTTTTT. Protein product: CSAETGELFF.

The chain has TRBV6-5 and TRBJ2-1; TRBD2 matches at 14 bases. Germline lookup yields CDR1 MNHEY and CDR2 SVGAGI. V dropped 0 bases and J dropped 6; count of bases not matched to a gene: 4. The CDR3 spans 17 residues. The CDR3 spells CASSYSGTSGGFNEQFF. The CDR3 DNA reads TGTGCCAGCAGTTACTCGGGGACTAGCGGGGGTTTCAATGAGCAGTTCTTC.

CDR3 nucleotides: TGTGCCAGCAGCAGAGGGACTCCTCTAGGGCAGTACTTC. This translates into CASSRGTPLGQYF. This chain links TRBV5-5 with TRBJ2-7, with a possible D match to TRBD2 (6 bases). CDR1 SGHKS and CDR2 YYEKEE come from the germline V gene (reference sequence). The CDR3 runs 13 residues. V lost 4 bases, J lost 9 bases, and 17 bases lay in between.

This clonotype occurred many times. This chain joins TRBV28 and TRBJ2-1; a possible D gene is TRBD1 (6 bases). This CDR3 spans 15 amino acids. V was pared by 6 bases and J by 0 bases, with 12 bases between. Germline assignment: CDR1 MDHEN and CDR2 SYDVKM. The CDR3 loop is CASRSTGSSYNEQFF. CDR3 nucleotides: TGTGCCAGCAGATCCACAGGGAGCTCCTACAATGAGCAGTTCTTC.

This clonotype was counted at least ten times. The chain joins TRBV11-2 to TRBJ2-1; 9 nucleotides match TRBD2. This CDR3 has 16 residues. CDR1 SGHAT and CDR2 FQNNGV come from the germline V gene. Trimming at V came to 1 base and at J to 7 bases, leaving 8 bases not matched to a gene. CDR3 nucleotides: TGTGCCAGCAGCTTAGGGGGACTAGCACAGGGGAATGAGCAGTTCTTC. Translated: CASSLGGLAQGNEQFF.